The 3 T cell receptor beta chains listed next were all sequenced from one sample in a study of blood T cells in healthy people across ages. Then a second PCR, running about 6 to 11 cycles, was carried out with a sample-barcoded 5' primer and a J-beta primer mix. TCRdb itself ran the 5' RACE reads through MiXCR, one entry per CDR3 protein. Of hundreds of thousands of distinct CDR3 sequences in the sample, 44% were seen once. Sequenced input: blood. These receptors all come from a man aged 55 to 70 in good health.

The chain links TRBV4-3 to TRBJ2-1; D perhaps matches TRBD2 (6 bases). Deletions cut 0 bases from V and 10 bases from J, with 19 bases between. CDR1 and CDR2 from the germline V gene are LGHNA and YSLEER. The CDR3 spans 16 residues. CDR3 sequence: CASSQDLAAGSYEQFF. In DNA form, the CDR3 reads TGCGCCAGCAGCCAAGATCTCGCCGCGGGATCCTACGAGCAGTTCTTC.

This chain connects TRBV7-9 to TRBJ2-5; D unclear. The V gene lost 7 bases and the J gene lost 4 bases, with 13 bases spanning the gap. Germline loops: CDR1 SEHNR, CDR2 FQNEAQ (reference sequence). The CDR3 runs to 13 residues. CDR3 sequence reads: CASTDSSVETQYF. In nucleotides, the CDR3 is TGTGCCAGCACCGACTCTTCAGTAGAGACCCAGTACTTC.

A remark on this clonotype: A much larger clone differs from this one at a single base, so this may be a read error. The J gene is TRBJ2-4, the V gene TRBV10-2; 7 positions agree with TRBD2. The J call may not be correct, given that the DNA end is closer to TRBJ2-7. The germline V gene has CDR1 WSHSY and CDR2 SAAADI. The CDR3 runs to 14 residues. The CDR3 spells CAPKKGGGSYEQYF. In DNA, the CDR3 is TGCGCCCCGAAGAAGGGCGGGGGATCCTACGAGCAGTACTTC.